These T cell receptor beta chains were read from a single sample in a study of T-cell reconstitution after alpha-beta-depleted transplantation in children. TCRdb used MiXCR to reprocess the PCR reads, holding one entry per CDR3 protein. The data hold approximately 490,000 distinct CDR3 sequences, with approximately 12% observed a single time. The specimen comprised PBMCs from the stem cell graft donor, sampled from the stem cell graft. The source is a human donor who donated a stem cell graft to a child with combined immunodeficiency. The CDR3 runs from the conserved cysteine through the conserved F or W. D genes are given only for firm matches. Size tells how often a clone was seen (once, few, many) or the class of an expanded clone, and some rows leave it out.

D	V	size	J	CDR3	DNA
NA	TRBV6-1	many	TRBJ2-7	CASSEVGRSYEQYF	TGTGCCAGCAGTGAAGTGGGTAGGTCCTACGAGCAGTACTTC
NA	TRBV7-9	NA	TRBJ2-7	CASSVTYEQYF	TGTGCCAGCAGCGTGACCTACGAGCAGTACTTC
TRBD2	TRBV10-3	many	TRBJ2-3	CAISSGGDTDTQYF	TGTGCCATAAGCTCGGGGGGGGATACAGATACGCAGTATTTT
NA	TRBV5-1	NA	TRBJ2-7	CASSLDAGTTYEQYF	TGCGCCAGCAGCTTGGACGCCGGGACAACCTACGAGCAGTACTTC
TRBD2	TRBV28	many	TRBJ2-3	CASSLGGLGADTQYF	TGTGCCAGCAGTTTAGGGGGACTAGGAGCAGATACGCAGTATTTT
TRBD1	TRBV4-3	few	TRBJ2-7	CASSQGTGVYSYEQYF	TGCGCCAGCAGCCAAGGTACAGGGGTTTACTCCTACGAGCAGTACTTC
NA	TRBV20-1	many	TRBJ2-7	CSARDHVTGGISYEQYF	TGCAGTGCTAGAGATCATGTAACAGGTGGGATCTCCTACGAGCAGTACTTC
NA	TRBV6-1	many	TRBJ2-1	CASTPQMTNNNEQFF	TGTGCCAGCACCCCTCAGATGACTAATAACAATGAGCAGTTCTTC
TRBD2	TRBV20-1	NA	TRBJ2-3	CSAGTSGGTDTQYF	TGCAGTGCGGGGACTAGCGGGGGAACGGATACGCAGTATTTT
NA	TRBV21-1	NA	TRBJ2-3	CASSKRDCTDTQYF	TGTGCCAGCAGCAAACGGGACTGCACAGATACGCAGTATTTT
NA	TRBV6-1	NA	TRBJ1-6	CASAPSRTANSPLHF	TGTGCCAGCGCCCCATCAAGGACAGCAAATTCACCCCTCCACTTT
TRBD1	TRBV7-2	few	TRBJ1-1	CASSFEGANTEAFF	TGTGCCAGCAGCTTTGAGGGGGCGAACACTGAAGCTTTCTTT
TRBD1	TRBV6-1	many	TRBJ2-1	CASSVRTGGTYNEQFF	TGTGCCAGCAGTGTCAGGACAGGGGGCACCTACAATGAGCAGTTCTTC
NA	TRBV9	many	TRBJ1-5	CASSRGGGNQPQHF	TGTGCCAGCAGCCGAGGGGGGGGTAATCAGCCCCAGCATTTT
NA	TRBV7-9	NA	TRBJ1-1	CASSTGGGGTEAFF	TGTGCCAGCAGCACAGGCGGGGGCGGCACTGAAGCTTTCTTT
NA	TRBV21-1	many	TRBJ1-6	CASSKVRTGDNNSPLHF	TGTGCCAGCAGCAAAGTTAGGACAGGAGACAATAATTCACCCCTCCACTTT
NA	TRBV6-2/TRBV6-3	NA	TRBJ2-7	CASSWTVSDEQYF	TGTGCCAGCAGCTGGACAGTTTCGGACGAGCAGTACTTC
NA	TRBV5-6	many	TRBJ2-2	CASSLSQGAGELFF	TGTGCCAGCAGCCTCTCACAGGGTGCCGGGGAGCTGTTTTTT
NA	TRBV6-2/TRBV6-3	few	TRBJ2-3	CASSYYAGSSTDTQYF	TGTGCCAGCAGTTACTACGCCGGCTCTAGCACAGATACGCAGTATTTT
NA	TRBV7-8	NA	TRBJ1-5	CASSFTKDSNQPQHF	TGTGCCAGCAGCTTTACTAAGGATAGCAATCAGCCCCAGCATTTT
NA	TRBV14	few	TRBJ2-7	CASSQFGRPYEQYF	TGTGCCAGCAGCCAATTCGGACGGCCCTACGAGCAGTACTTC
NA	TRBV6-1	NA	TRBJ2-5	CAPPGRASQETQYF	TGTGCCCCCCCGGGAAGGGCTTCCCAAGAGACCCAGTACTTC
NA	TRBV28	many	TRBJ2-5	CASSLRRGTQYF	TGTGCCAGCAGTTTACGGAGAGGGACCCAGTACTTC
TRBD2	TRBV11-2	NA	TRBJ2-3	CASSLIAGGVTDTQYF	TGTGCCAGCAGCTTAATAGCGGGGGGAGTCACAGATACGCAGTATTTT
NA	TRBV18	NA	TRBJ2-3	CASSPGVYTQYF	TGTGCCAGCTCACCAGGGGTCTATACGCAGTATTTT
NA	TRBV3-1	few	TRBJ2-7	CASSHGRFYEQYF	TGTGCCAGCAGCCACGGCCGCTTTTACGAGCAGTACTTC
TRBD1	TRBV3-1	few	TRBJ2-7	CASSQGDRDSIEQYF	TGTGCCAGCAGCCAAGGGGACAGGGACTCCATCGAGCAGTACTTC
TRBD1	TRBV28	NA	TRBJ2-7	CASTEGQPYEQYF	TGTGCCAGCACCGAGGGACAGCCCTACGAGCAGTACTTC
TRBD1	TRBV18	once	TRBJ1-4	CASSSTARGRRTNEKLFF	TGTGCCAGCTCATCGACGGCCAGGGGGCGGCGTACTAATGAAAAACTGTTTTTT
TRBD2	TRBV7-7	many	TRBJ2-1	CASSLQSSGEQFF	TGTGCTAGCAGCTTACAATCTAGCGGGGAGCAGTTCTTC
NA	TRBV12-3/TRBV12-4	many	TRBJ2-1	CASSFWSAPSGEQFF	TGTGCCAGCAGTTTTTGGTCAGCCCCCTCAGGGGAGCAGTTCTTC
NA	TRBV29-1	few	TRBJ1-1	CSSNREQRGNTEAFF	TGCAGCAGTAACAGGGAGCAGAGGGGGAACACTGAAGCTTTCTTT
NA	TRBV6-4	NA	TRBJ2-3	CASSEGVALTDTQYF	TGTGCCAGCAGTGAAGGAGTAGCTCTCACAGATACGCAGTATTTT
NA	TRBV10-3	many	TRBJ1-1	CATRGGRETEAFF	TGTGCCACGCGCGGGGGGCGGGAGACTGAAGCTTTCTTT
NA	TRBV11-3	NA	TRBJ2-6	CASSLGRASGANVLTF	TGTGCCAGCAGCTTAGGTCGGGCAAGCGGGGCCAACGTCCTGACTTTC
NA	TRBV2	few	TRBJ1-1	CASAQGNTEAFF	TGTGCCAGCGCACAGGGGAACACTGAAGCTTTCTTT
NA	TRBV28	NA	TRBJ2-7	CASSLEGPIPSDEQYF	TGTGCCAGCAGTTTAGAGGGCCCAATCCCGAGTGACGAGCAGTACTTC
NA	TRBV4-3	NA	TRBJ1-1	CASSHGIIGTEAFF	TGCGCCAGCAGCCACGGGATAATAGGCACTGAAGCTTTCTTT
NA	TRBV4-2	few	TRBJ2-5	CASSQEPRQGSETQYF	TGTGCCAGCAGCCAAGAACCACGCCAGGGTTCGGAGACCCAGTACTTC
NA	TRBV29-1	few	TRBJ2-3	CSVGRAARTDTQYF	TGCAGCGTTGGGCGGGCGGCCCGCACAGATACGCAGTATTTT
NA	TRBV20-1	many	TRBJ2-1	CSASGLAFYNEQFF	TGCAGTGCTAGCGGGCTAGCCTTCTACAATGAGCAGTTCTTC
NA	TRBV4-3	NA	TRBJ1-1	CASSQDHTLNTEAFF	TGCGCCAGCAGCCAAGATCACACCTTGAACACTGAAGCTTTCTTT
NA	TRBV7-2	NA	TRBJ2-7	CASSLVGQEHVYEQYF	TGTGCCAGCAGCTTAGTCGGCCAGGAACATGTATACGAGCAGTACTTC
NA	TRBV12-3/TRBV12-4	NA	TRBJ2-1	CASSGTRGVWGSYNEQFF	TGTGCCAGCAGTGGGACCAGGGGGGTTTGGGGCTCCTACAATGAGCAGTTCTTC
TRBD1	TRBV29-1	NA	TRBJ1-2	CSVAGQGRGYTF	TGCAGCGTGGCGGGACAGGGGCGCGGCTACACCTTC
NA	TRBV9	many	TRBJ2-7	CASSPGGTANYEQYF	TGTGCCAGCAGCCCCGGCGGGACAGCCAATTACGAGCAGTACTTC
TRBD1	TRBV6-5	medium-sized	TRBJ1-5	CASSLRGQPQHF	TGTGCCAGCAGTCTCAGGGGGCAGCCCCAGCATTTT
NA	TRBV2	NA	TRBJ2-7	CASRSEDGGKYF	TGTGCCAGCAGATCGGAAGACGGCGGCAAGTACTTC
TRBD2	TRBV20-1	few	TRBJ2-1	CSAPSGLADLNEQFF	TGCAGTGCCCCCTCGGGGCTAGCGGATCTTAATGAGCAGTTCTTC
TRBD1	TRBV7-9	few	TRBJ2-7	CASSPYRGSGQYF	TGTGCCAGCAGCCCATACAGGGGGTCCGGGCAGTACTTC
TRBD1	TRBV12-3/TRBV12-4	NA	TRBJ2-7	CASREDRDTIAYEQYF	TGTGCCAGCAGAGAGGACAGGGATACGATAGCCTACGAGCAGTACTTC
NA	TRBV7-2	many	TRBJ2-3	CASRIGQNTDTQYF	TGTGCCAGCAGAATCGGACAGAACACAGATACGCAGTATTTT
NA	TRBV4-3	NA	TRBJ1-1	CASSQDSSNTEAFF	TGCGCCAGCAGCCAAGATTCCTCAAACACTGAAGCTTTCTTT
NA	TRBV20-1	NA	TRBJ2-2	CSARQLHTGELFF	TGCAGTGCTAGACAGTTACACACCGGGGAGCTGTTTTTT
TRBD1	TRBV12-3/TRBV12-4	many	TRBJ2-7	CASSPLRGTGYEQYF	TGTGCCAGCAGTCCCCTTCGCGGGACAGGGTACGAGCAGTACTTC
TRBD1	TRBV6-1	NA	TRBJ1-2	CASSEAVTGGAYGYTF	TGTGCCAGCAGTGAAGCAGTGACAGGGGGGGCCTATGGCTACACCTTC
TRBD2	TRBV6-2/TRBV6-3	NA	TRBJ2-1	CASSYSTSGSNEQFF	TGTGCCAGCAGTTATTCTACTAGCGGGAGCAATGAGCAGTTCTTC